This TCR beta chain was retrieved from a study of shared clonotypes between healthy human individuals. Naive CD8 isolation took CD45RO-negative cells positively selected for CCR7 and excluded terminally differentiated effector memory CD45RA+ cells. Study-wide points: Although depth was large, rarefaction showed that sequencing of the sorted subsets was incomplete. The authors sampled blood alone, and tissue repertoires likely differ.

There are 15 residues in the CDR3. V dropped 7 bases and J dropped 3; count of bases not matched to a gene: 9. Germline V gives CDR1 SQVTM, CDR2 ANQGSEA. Authors' processing steps: Filtering differed for immunoSEQ, which gave only junction sequences without quality scores. Method: immunoSEQ multiplex PCR; TCRdb's copy keeps in-frame clones and lacks some. The D gene and trimming were derived from the DNA, and the V and J assignments and clone size from that table. The sample holds about 2.1 million clones, 93% seen once. This clone has just one count. What it binds is not known. The sequenced sample was naive CD8+ T cells from PBMCs. The gene calls are TRBV29-1 and TRBJ2-7; 13 bases line up with TRBD2. The TCR sequence derives from a young man in good health. Some clones in this sample may be carry-over from other donors' samples. The CDR3 here is CSALRLAGGHYEQYF. The DNA for the CDR3 is TGCAGCGCATTAAGACTAGCGGGAGGCCACTACGAGCAGTACTTC.